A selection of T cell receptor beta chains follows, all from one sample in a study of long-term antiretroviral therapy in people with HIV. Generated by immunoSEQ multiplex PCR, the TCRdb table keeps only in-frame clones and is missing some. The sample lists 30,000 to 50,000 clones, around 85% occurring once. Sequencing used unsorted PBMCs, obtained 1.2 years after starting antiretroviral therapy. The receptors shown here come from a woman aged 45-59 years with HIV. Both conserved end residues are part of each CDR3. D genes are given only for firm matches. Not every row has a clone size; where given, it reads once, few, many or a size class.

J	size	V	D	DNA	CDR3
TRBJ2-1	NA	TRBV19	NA	TGTGCCAGTACCCCCGGTCGCGGTCGTGAGCAGTTCTTC	CASTPGRGREQFF
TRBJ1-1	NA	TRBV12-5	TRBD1	TGTGCTAGTGGTTTGCAGGGGGGTGAAGCTTTCTTT	CASGLQGGEAFF
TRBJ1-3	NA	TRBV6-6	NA	TGTGCCAGCAGTATAGGGGGGTCTGGAAACACCATATATTTT	CASSIGGSGNTIYF
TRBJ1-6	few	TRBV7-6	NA	TGTGCCAGCAGAGATAAACCGGGCCCTGCGTATAATTCACCCCTCCACTTT	CASRDKPGPAYNSPLHF
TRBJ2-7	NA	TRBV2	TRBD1	TGTGCCAGCCTCAGGGGGAGCGACTACGAGCAGTACTTC	CASLRGSDYEQYF
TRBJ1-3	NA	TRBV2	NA	TGTGCCAGCAGTGTAGATGGAAACACCATATATTTT	CASSVDGNTIYF
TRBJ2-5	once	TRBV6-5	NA	TGTGCCAGCACCCCGGTCGAGGGCCTGGGAGGGACCCAGTACTTC	CASTPVEGLGGTQYF
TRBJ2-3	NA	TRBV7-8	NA	TGTGCCAGCAGCTTAGGGTCAGGGGTGGGCACAGATACGCAGTATTTT	CASSLGSGVGTDTQYF
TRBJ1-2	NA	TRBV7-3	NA	TGTGCCAGCAGCCCCCGGGACTGGAGCCCCTATGGCTACACCTTC	CASSPRDWSPYGYTF
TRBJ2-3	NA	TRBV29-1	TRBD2	TGCAGCGTTGAAGATCTAGCGGGGACCTCCGCTAGCACAGATACGCAGTATTTT	CSVEDLAGTSASTDTQYF
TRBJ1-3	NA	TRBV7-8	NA	TGTGCCAGCAGCTTAGACAGCCCCCGAAACACCATATATTTT	CASSLDSPRNTIYF
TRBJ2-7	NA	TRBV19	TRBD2	TGTGCCAGTAGTCACTACTTGACGGGGGGGCCCTACGAGCAGTACTTC	CASSHYLTGGPYEQYF
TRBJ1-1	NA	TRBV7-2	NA	TGTGCCAGCAGCCGTACTGGGGCATGGAACACTGAAGCTTTCTTT	CASSRTGAWNTEAFF
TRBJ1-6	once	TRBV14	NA	TGTGCCAGCAGCCAACGTGCAGTGAATTCACCCCTCCACTTT	CASSQRAVNSPLHF
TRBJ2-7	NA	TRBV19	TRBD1	TGTGCCAGTAGTAGGGGACAGCTCTACGAGCAGTACTTC	CASSRGQLYEQYF
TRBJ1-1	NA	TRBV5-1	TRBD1	TGCGCCAGCAGCTTGTATAGCCACGGTTCAGGGGGAAACACTGAAGCTTTCTTT	CASSLYSHGSGGNTEAFF
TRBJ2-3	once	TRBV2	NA	TGTGCCAGCTGGGGACGCGCCACAGATACGCAGTATTTT	CASWGRATDTQYF
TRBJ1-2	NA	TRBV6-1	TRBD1	TGTGCCAGCAGGACAGGGGCCGCGATTAACTATGGCTACACCTTC	CASRTGAAINYGYTF
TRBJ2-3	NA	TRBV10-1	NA	TGCGCCAGCAGTGAGACAGGAGGAATGACTAGCACAGATACGCAGTATTTT	CASSETGGMTSTDTQYF
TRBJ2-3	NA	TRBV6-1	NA	TGTGCCAGCAGTTTTACGCGAGATACGCAGTATTTT	CASSFTRDTQYF
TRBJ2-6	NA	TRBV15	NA	TGTGCCACCAGCAAGGACCCCTTGGGGCTCCTTGGGGCCAACGTCCTGACTTTC	CATSKDPLGLLGANVLTF
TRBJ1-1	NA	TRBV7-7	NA	TGTGCTAGCAGCTTTTCCCTGAACACTGAAGCTTTCTTT	CASSFSLNTEAFF
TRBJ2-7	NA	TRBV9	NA	TGTGCCAGCAGCGAGGGGACAATTTTCTCCGAGCAGTACTTC	CASSEGTIFSEQYF
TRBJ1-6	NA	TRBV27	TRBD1	TGTGCCAGCAATCTACAGGGGGCAGGCGGTAATTCACCCCTCCACTTT	CASNLQGAGGNSPLHF
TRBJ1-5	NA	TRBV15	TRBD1	TGTGCCACCAGCAGAGCGTGGGACAGGCCCTATAGCAATCAGCCCCAGCATTTT	CATSRAWDRPYSNQPQHF
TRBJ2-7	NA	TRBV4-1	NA	TGCGCCAGCAGCCTAGTGACAGGAAACTACGAGCAGTACTTC	CASSLVTGNYEQYF
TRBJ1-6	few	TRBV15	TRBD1	TGTGCCACGGGACAGAGCTCCTATAATTCACCCCTCCACTTT	CATGQSSYNSPLHF